The 5 T cell receptor beta chains below come from one sample, sequenced in a study of blood T cell repertoires in COVID-19. Sequencing was performed with immunoSEQ multiplex PCR; in TCRdb, only in-frame clones are kept and a portion is missing. The sample carries 25,000 to 35,000 clones, more than 75% recorded once. The sample consisted of peripheral blood. Receptors originate from a man between 65 and 85 years old with active or convalescent COVID-19.

CDR3 protein: CATTATSGSATQYF. In DNA form, the CDR3 reads TGTGCCACCACAGCGACTAGCGGGAGCGCTACGCAGTATTTT. The chain is built from TRBV6-5 and TRBJ2-3; TRBD2 aligns across 12 bases. The CDR3 has 14 amino acids. J lost 8 bases, V lost 10 bases, and 10 bases had no gene match. The germline V gene has CDR1 MNHEY and CDR2 SVGAGI.

The chain employs TRBV9 and TRBJ2-6, with TRBD1 matching over 9 bases. The CDR3 is 18 amino acids. Germline V CDR1 and CDR2: SGDLS, YYNGEE. With V trimmed by 4 bases and J by 1 base, 9 bases remained unmatched. DNA of the CDR3: TGTGCCAGCAGCTTAGTCGACAGGGGGAGGTCTGGGGCCAACGTCCTGACTTTC. Protein product: CASSLVDRGRSGANVLTF. The full variable domain, its missing parts supplied by reference TRBV9 and TRBJ2-6, is DSGVTQTPKHLITATGQRVTLRCSPRSGDLSVYWYQQSLDQGLQFLIQYYNGEERAKGNILERFSAQQFPDLHSELNLSSLELGDSALYFCASSLVDRGRSGANVLTFGAGSRLTVL.

The rearrangement uses TRBV18 and TRBJ2-1; 12 bases match TRBD2. From germline, CDR1 is KGHSH and CDR2 LQKENI. This CDR3 comprises 17 residues. Trimming removed 0 bases from V and 6 bases from J; junction bases left unmatched: 6. CDR3 DNA: TGTGCCAGCTCACCACCCGGTCTAGCGGGAGGGGGCAATGAGCAGTTCTTC. Translated: CASSPPGLAGGGNEQFF. Looking up the rest from reference TRBV18 and TRBJ2-1 gives the full variable domain: NAGVMQNPRHLVRRRGQEARLRCSPMKGHSHVYWYRQLPEEGLKFMVYLQKENIIDESGMPKERFSAEFPKEGPSILRIQQVVRGDSAAYFCASSPPGLAGGGNEQFFGPGTRLTVL.

The CDR3 coding sequence is TGTGCCAGCATTATCCTACGGGGCACTGAAGCTTTCTTT. Translation gives CASIILRGTEAFF. This sequence joins TRBV2 and TRBJ1-1; D not resolved. Germline V gene sequence: CDR1 SNHLY, CDR2 FYNNEI. Trimming left V 7 bases short and J 4 bases short, with 13 bases between. CDR3 length equals 13 residues. Variable domain in full (rest from reference TRBV2 and TRBJ1-1): EPEVTQTPSHQVTQMGQEVILRCVPISNHLYFYWYRQILGQKVEFLVSFYNNEISEKSEIFDDQFSVERPDGSNFTLKIRSTKLEDSAMYFCASIILRGTEAFFGQGTRLTVV.

V is TRBV5-4 and J is TRBJ2-2; unclear D gene. Germline CDR1 and CDR2: SGHNT and YYREEE (reference sequence). The V end lost 4 bases, the J end lost 0 bases, and 7 bases lay between the germline ends. The CDR3 consists of 14 residues. CDR3 DNA sequence: TGTGCCAGCAGCACGACATCGAACACCGGGGAGCTGTTTTTT. Its protein product is CASSTTSNTGELFF.